This TCR beta chain came from a study of blood T cells in healthy people across ages. Whole-study findings and limits: The recorded TCR beta diversity per million T cells decreased in a roughly linear manner with age. Considered underestimates were the diversity estimates obtained from one million T cells. Because sorting was not performed, PBMCs prevented conclusive naive versus antigen-experienced comparison.

Together with a sample-barcoded 5' primer, a J-beta primer mix was included in a second PCR lasting about 6 to 11 cycles. Researchers report that a template-switch adaptor with 12 random nucleotides tagged each cDNA molecule. TCRdb independently ran MiXCR on the 5' RACE reads; one entry per CDR3 protein. The table has 650,000 to 700,000 distinct CDR3 sequences, approximately 30% seen once. Note on this clonotype: Its target is not known. A junction boundary mismatches the germline segment, possibly from a read error.

Sequenced: blood. The receptor's source is a woman older than 75 in good health.

The CDR3 reads CASSFQRQGLPFNHGYTF. The CDR3 bases are TGTGCCAGCAGTTTCCAACGACAGGGCCTCCCTTTTAACCATGGCTACACCTTC. The chain combines TRBV27 with TRBJ1-2; 7 nucleotides align to TRBD1. This CDR3 is built from 18 residues. CDR1 is MNHEY and CDR2 is SMNVEV in the germline V gene (reference sequence).